This paragraph covers one TCR beta chain sequence. Original data processing: It was from reference gene primer amplification that nucleated cell counts were estimated. Clones were read by immunoSEQ multiplex PCR, and TCRdb kept only the in-frame ones, dropping some. The DNA was the basis for D and trimming; V, J and clone size are from that table. This table has 130,000 or so clones, roughly three quarters appearing once. The CDR3 contains 16 residues. V was trimmed by 2 bases and J by 7 bases, leaving 17 bases between them. Per the germline V gene, CDR1 is MNHEY and CDR2 is SVGEGT. This sample is drawn from a study of blood T cell repertoires in COVID-19. For the study at large: Acute and convalescent COVID-19 specimens originated in the United States, Italy and Spain. Sample material is recorded as cDNA or gDNA derived from T cells, B-cell-depleted T cells, or PBMCs.

The Seattle patients, enrolled during active infection, were followed longitudinally. This clonotype was sampled from a woman in her 70s with COVID-19, enrolled during active disease. Sequencing was carried out using peripheral blood. The rearrangement uses TRBV6-2 or TRBV6-3 and TRBJ1-4; perhaps TRBD1 as D (5 bases). CDR3 sequence (DNA): TGTGCCAGCAGTTACCGGACGGGGGGAAGGCGTGAAAAACTGTTTTTT. Encoded protein: CASSYRTGGRREKLFF.